The 5 T cell receptor beta chains below come from one sample, sequenced in a study of regulatory T cells in long-lasting Graves disease. Time point meaning: newly diagnosed GD, antithyroid drugs for less than 3 months. PBMC-extracted RNA yielded the TCR library. In building TCR beta libraries, iRepertoire HTBI primers were used together with Arm-PCR of CDR3 regions. Each CDR3 protein gets one entry after TCRdb re-called the multiplex PCR reads with MiXCR. The table lists fewer than 500,000 distinct CDR3 sequences, around 15% of them singletons. The same specimen was also included in a second study, on T cells in Graves' hyperthyroidism and ophthalmopathy.

Specimen: peripheral blood mononuclear cells (PBMCs), collected at new diagnosis, from a patient treated with antithyroid drugs. The origin of the receptors is a man aged 35 to 55 with Graves disease.

This clonotype came up many times. V is TRBV7-9 and J is TRBJ2-5; possibly TRBD1 or TRBD2 for D (5 bases each). The V end lost 2 bases, the J end lost 5 bases, and 15 bases lay between the germline ends. The CDR3 spans 15 residues. Germline lookup yields CDR1 SEHNR and CDR2 FQNEAQ (reference sequence). DNA of the CDR3: TGTGCCAGCAGCTTAATAGGGACCGCTACGGAGACCCAGTACTTC. It is translated as CASSLIGTATETQYF.

This clonotype was seen a single time. The chain carries TRBV19 and TRBJ2-1, with 8 bases fitting TRBD1. Germline V gives CDR1 LNHDA, CDR2 SQIVND (reference sequence). After removal of 7 bases from V and 7 bases from J, the junction contained 9 bases not matched to a gene. The CDR3 covers 14 residues. CDR3 residues: CASTWTGLENEQFF. CDR3 bases: TGTGCCAGTACCTGGACAGGGTTAGAAAATGAGCAGTTCTTC.

This clonotype was counted ten times or more. The chain couples TRBV27 to TRBJ2-3; 7 nucleotides match TRBD1. The CDR3 runs to 16 residues. With V trimmed by 7 bases and J by 1 base, 11 bases remained unmatched. Germline values: CDR1 MNHEY, CDR2 SMNVEV (reference sequence). The DNA for the CDR3 is TGTGCCAGCACCCTCTACAGGGGCCAGGGCACAGATACGCAGTATTTT. It translates to CASTLYRGQGTDTQYF.

As to this clonotype: It may be a read error: a sequence one base away is much more abundant. The chain combines TRBV6-1 with TRBJ2-5; weak D call: TRBD2 (6 bases). The CDR3 runs to 14 residues. Trimming pared 5 bases from V and 9 bases from J, leaving 19 bases between. Germline V lookup: CDR1 MNHNS, CDR2 SASEGT. CDR3 protein: CASSTRRRDEAQYF. CDR3 DNA sequence: TGTGCCAGCAGTACCCGGCGGAGGGACGAGGCCCAGTACTTC.

This clonotype was recorded many times. The chain combines TRBV7-2 with TRBJ1-1, with 9 bases fitting TRBD1. The CDR3 consists of 16 residues. Per germline, CDR1 SGHTA and CDR2 FQGNSA. V shed 4 bases, J shed 3 bases, and the junction held 9 bases outside the gene matches. In DNA form, the CDR3 reads TGTGCCAGCAGCTCCACCGGGACAGGGTCGGACACTGAAGCTTTCTTT. Its translation: CASSSTGTGSDTEAFF.